This T cell receptor (beta chain) was retrieved from a study of Graves' ophthalmopathy and Graves' hyperthyroidism. Background on the study: The authors defined stable hyperthyroidism as no ophthalmopathy within 18 months of follow-up.

The TCR beta CDR3 regions underwent amplification from RNA transcripts. HTBI primers were used in a first-round RT-PCR, which preceded a second-round multiplex PCR. One entry per CDR3 protein results from TCRdb running MiXCR on the multiplex PCR reads. The sample has over a million distinct CDR3 sequences, roughly two fifths seen once; the top ten hold roughly 10%. Losses at the gene ends were 2 bases for V and 6 bases for J; bases not matched to a gene: 5. Germline assignment: CDR1 KGHSH and CDR2 LQKENI. The CDR3 is made up of 14 amino acids. General study points: Classification of ophthalmopathy versus stable hyperthyroidism by a 13-signature model yielded around 90% sensitivity and approximately 79% specificity. Detection in blood was also observed for most expanded thyroid clonotypes above 0.001 frequency.

Hyperthyroidism cases were recent diagnoses of under 2 months' duration in people aged 18 to 65. A remark on this clonotype: Its specificity is unknown.

Sequencing input: peripheral blood or thyroid tissue (not recorded which). The origin of this receptor is an adult man with Graves' hyperthyroidism. This chain joins TRBV18 and TRBJ2-7, with 9 positions matching TRBD2. CDR3 bases: TGTGCCAGCTCACCATCTCCTAGCGGGACCGAGCAGTACTTC. This encodes CASSPSPSGTEQYF.